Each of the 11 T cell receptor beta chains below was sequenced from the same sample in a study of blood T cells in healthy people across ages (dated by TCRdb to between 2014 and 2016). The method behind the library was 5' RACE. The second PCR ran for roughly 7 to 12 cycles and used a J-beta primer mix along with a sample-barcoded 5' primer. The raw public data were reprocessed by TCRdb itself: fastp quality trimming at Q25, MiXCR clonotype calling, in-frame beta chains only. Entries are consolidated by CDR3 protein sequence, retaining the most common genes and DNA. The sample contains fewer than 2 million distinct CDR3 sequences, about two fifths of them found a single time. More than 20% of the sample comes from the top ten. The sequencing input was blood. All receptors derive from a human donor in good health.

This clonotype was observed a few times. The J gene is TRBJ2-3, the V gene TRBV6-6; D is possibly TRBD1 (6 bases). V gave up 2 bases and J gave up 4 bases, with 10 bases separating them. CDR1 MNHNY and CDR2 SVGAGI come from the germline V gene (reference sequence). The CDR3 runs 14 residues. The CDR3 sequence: CASSYEAGADTQYF. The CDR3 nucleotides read TGTGCCAGCAGTTACGAGGCAGGGGCAGATACGCAGTATTTT.

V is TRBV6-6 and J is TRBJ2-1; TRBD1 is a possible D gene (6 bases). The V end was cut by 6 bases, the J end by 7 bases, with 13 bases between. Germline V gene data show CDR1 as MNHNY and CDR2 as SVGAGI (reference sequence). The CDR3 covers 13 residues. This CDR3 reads CASREDSGNEQFF. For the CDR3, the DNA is TGTGCCAGCAGAGAGGACAGTGGGAATGAGCAGTTCTTC.

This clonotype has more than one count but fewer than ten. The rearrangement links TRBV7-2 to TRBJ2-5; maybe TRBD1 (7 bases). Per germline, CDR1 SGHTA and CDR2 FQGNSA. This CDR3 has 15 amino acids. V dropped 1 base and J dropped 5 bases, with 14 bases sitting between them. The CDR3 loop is CASSLGWTGGETQYF. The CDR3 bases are TGTGCCAGCAGCTTAGGTTGGACAGGAGGGGAGACCCAGTACTTC. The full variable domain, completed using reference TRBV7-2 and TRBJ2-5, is GAGVSQSPSNKVTEKGKDVELRCDPISGHTALYWYRQSLGQGLEFLIYFQGNSAPDKSGLPSDRFSAERTGGSVSTLTIQRTQQEDSAVYLCASSLGWTGGETQYFGPGTRLLVL.

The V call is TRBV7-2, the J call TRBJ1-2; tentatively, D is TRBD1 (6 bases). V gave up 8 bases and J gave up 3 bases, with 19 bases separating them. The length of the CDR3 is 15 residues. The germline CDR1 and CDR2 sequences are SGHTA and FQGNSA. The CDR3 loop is CASGITTGVDYGYTF. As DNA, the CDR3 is TGTGCCAGCGGCATCACGACAGGAGTGGACTATGGCTACACCTTC.

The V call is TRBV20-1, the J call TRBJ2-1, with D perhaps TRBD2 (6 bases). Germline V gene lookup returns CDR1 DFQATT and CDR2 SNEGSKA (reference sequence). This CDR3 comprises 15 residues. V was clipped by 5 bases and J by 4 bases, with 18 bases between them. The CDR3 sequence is CSAVRQFGGYNEQFF. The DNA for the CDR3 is TGCAGTGCTGTCAGACAGTTCGGGGGATACAATGAGCAGTTCTTC.

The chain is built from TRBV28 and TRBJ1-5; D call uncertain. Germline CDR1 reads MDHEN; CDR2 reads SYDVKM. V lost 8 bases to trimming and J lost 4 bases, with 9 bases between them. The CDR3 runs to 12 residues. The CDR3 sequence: CASRKTNQPQHF. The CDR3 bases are TGTGCCAGCCGTAAGACAAATCAGCCCCAGCATTTT. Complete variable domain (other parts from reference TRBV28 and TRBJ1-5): DVKVTQSSRYLVKRTGEKVFLECVQDMDHENMFWYRQDPGLGLRLIYFSYDVKMKEKGDIPEGYSVSREKKERFSLILESASTNQTSMYLCASRKTNQPQHFGDGTRLSIL.

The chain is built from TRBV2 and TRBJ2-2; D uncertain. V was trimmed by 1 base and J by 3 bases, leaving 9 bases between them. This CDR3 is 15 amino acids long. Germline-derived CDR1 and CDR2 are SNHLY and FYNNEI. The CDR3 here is CASSEDTSDTGELFF. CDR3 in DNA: TGTGCCAGCAGTGAAGATACCTCGGACACCGGGGAGCTGTTTTTT.

For the CDR3, the DNA is TGTGCCAGCAGTTTCACCGGGACTAGCGGGGATGAGCAGTTCTTC. It is translated as CASSFTGTSGDEQFF. The chain uses TRBV6-6 and TRBJ2-1; 13 nucleotides match TRBD2. Trimming at V came to 4 bases and at J to 8 bases, leaving 5 bases not matched to a gene. Germline V gives CDR1 MNHNY, CDR2 SVGAGI (reference sequence). The CDR3 is 15 residues long.

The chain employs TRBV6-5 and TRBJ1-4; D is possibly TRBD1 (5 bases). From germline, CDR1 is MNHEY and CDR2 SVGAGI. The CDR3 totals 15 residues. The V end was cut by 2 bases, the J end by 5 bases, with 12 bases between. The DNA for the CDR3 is TGTGCCAGCAGTTACAGGGGCAGGAGAAATGAAAAACTGTTTTTT. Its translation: CASSYRGRRNEKLFF.

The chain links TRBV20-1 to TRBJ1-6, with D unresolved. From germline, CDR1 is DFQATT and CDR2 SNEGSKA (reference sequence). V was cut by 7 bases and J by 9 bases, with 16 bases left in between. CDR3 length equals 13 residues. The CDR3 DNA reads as TGCAGTGTTGGTAGGGTGTCTGGTTCACCCCTCCACTTT. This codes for CSVGRVSGSPLHF.

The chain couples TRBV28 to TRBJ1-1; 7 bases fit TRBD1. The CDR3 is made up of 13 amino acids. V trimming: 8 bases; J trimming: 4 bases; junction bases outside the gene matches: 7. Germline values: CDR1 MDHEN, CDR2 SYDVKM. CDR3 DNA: TGTGCCAGCTTTGGGACAGCACTCACTGAAGCTTTCTTT. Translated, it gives CASFGTALTEAFF.